The text below deals with one T cell receptor (beta chain). The entry originates in a study of control samples from healthy donors and cancer patients. Profiling relied on immunoSEQ multiplex PCR, and the TCRdb table lists in-frame clones only, not all of them. The repertoire consists of 150,000 or so clones, with 85% to 95% occurring once and the leading ten covering over 2%. The CDR3 totals 20 residues. V lost 5 bases, J lost 3 bases, and 17 bases stayed unmatched. From germline, CDR1 is MNHNY and CDR2 SVGAGI (reference sequence). The chain carries TRBV6-6 and TRBJ2-3, with 13 bases identical to TRBD2. The sequence was collected from a man aged 50-59 years in good health. Sequencing was performed on blood. The CDR3 loop is CASSLPRDRTSGRGTDTQYF. The CDR3, as DNA: TGTGCCAGCAGTCTCCCACGAGACAGGACTAGCGGGAGAGGTACAGATACGCAGTATTTT.